The 20 T cell receptor beta chains presented below share a single source sample, sequenced in a study of CD8+CD57+ T cells in acquired aplastic anemia. Whoever was chosen for sequencing had shown CD8+CD57+ cell expansion by flow cytometry. Genomic DNA, the template, was used for profiling of the TCR beta VDJ and CDR3. TCRdb re-analysed the reads in MiXCR, keeping a single row per CDR3 protein. The data show about 470,000 distinct CDR3 sequences, around 30% seen once. The sequencing input was sorted CD4+, CD8+, or CD8+CD57+ T cells (not recorded which) from PBMCs. All receptors come from a human donor with aplastic anemia.

V and J are TRBV10-3 and TRBJ2-7, with 11 bases that match TRBD1. The CDR3 spans 14 residues. Per the germline V gene, CDR1 is ENHRY and CDR2 is SYGVKD. Germline trimming cut 6 bases from V and 3 bases from J; bases unmatched to any gene: 4. Here the CDR3 reads CAIRSGTGGYEQYF. The DNA for the CDR3 is TGTGCCATCAGGTCCGGGACAGGGGGCTACGAGCAGTACTTC.

Ten or more counts support this clonotype. The rearrangement joins TRBV7-2 to TRBJ2-7; the match to TRBD2 covers 7 bases. The CDR3 has 13 amino acids. From germline, CDR1 is SGHTA and CDR2 FQGNSA. V was clipped by 4 bases and J by 3 bases; unmatched bases: 3. The CDR3 loop reads CASSSRTSYEQYF. Written as DNA, the CDR3 is TGTGCCAGCAGCTCCCGGACTAGCTACGAGCAGTACTTC.

This clonotype occurred many times. The rearrangement links TRBV7-3 to TRBJ2-5; D possibly uses TRBD1 or TRBD2 (5 bases each). Germline CDR1 reads SGHTA; CDR2 reads FQGTGA. The CDR3 is made up of 13 amino acids. The germline V and J ends were trimmed by 0 bases and 3 bases, with 5 bases remaining between them. The CDR3, as DNA: TGTGCCAGCAGCTTAACGGGGGAAGAGACCCAGTACTTC. Its protein product is CASSLTGEETQYF.

This clonotype was counted a few times. The rearrangement links TRBV20-1 to TRBJ1-5; 7 bases line up with TRBD1. Germline-derived CDR1 and CDR2 are DFQATT and SNEGSKA (reference sequence). J lost 0 bases, V lost 3 bases, and 5 bases had no gene match. This CDR3 is 15 amino acids long. The CDR3 DNA sequence: TGCAGTGCTAGCACAGGGGTTTATAGCAATCAGCCCCAGCATTTT. As protein: CSASTGVYSNQPQHF.

This clonotype appeared a few times. One junction end does not reproduce the germline sequence, and a read error may be involved. This sequence joins TRBV2 and TRBJ1-4, with 8 bases identical to TRBD1. The CDR3 sequence is 13 residues long. Germline-derived CDR1 and CDR2 are SNHLY and FYNNEI. The CDR3 nucleotides read TGTGCCAGCAGCTCGGACAGGGCTGAAAAACTGCTTTTT. This sequence encodes CASSSDRAEKLLF.

In the case of this clonotype: A much larger clone is a single base away; this may be a read error. The chain couples TRBV10-1 to TRBJ2-7; D might be TRBD1 or TRBD2, each matching 5 bases. The CDR3 consists of 12 residues. CDR1 is WNHNN and CDR2 is SYGVQD in the germline V gene (reference sequence). V shed 4 bases and J shed 6 bases, with 10 bases lying between them. This chain's CDR3 is CASSAGTSEQYF. Written as DNA, the CDR3 is TGCGCCAGCAGTGCGGGGACCAGCGAGCAGTACTTC.

This CDR3 reads CASSLWGHNEQFF. In DNA form, the CDR3 reads TGTGCCAGCAGCTTGTGGGGTCACAATGAGCAGTTCTTC. The chain joins TRBV5-6 to TRBJ2-1; D is uncertain. The V end was cut by 1 base, the J end by 5 bases, with 7 bases between. Looked up from germline, CDR1 is SGHDT and CDR2 is YYEEEE. The CDR3 runs 13 residues.

Comments on this clonotype: A read error may be the cause here, since a much bigger clone is one base away. The rearrangement uses TRBV20-1 and TRBJ1-3; TRBD1 agrees at 7 bases. Looked up from germline, CDR1 is DFQATT and CDR2 is SNEGSKA (reference sequence). This CDR3 region has 14 residues. CDR3 loop: CSATTGSSGNTVYF. The CDR3 DNA reads TGCAGTGCTACGACAGGGTCCTCTGGAAACACCGTATATTTT.

This clonotype has ten or more counts. The chain employs TRBV7-9 and TRBJ1-2; possibly TRBD1 for D (6 bases). Germline CDR1 and CDR2: SEHNR and FQNEAQ (reference sequence). The CDR3 sequence is 13 residues long. Trimming shortened V by 4 bases and J by 5 bases, and 11 bases separated the two germline ends. As DNA, the CDR3 is TGTGCCAGCAGCTCGCAGGGGTTATATGGCTACACCTTC. This sequence encodes CASSSQGLYGYTF.

This clonotype was observed a handful of times. This may come from a read error, since a much larger clone is one base off. The rearrangement links TRBV6-2 or TRBV6-3 to TRBJ1-1; D not certain. CDR3 length: 12 residues. In germline, CDR1 is MNHEY, CDR2 SVGEGT. CDR3 amino acids: CASSDSYTEAFF. DNA for the CDR3: TGTGCCAGCAGTGACTCGTACACTGAAGCTTTCTTT.

The sample holds many counts of this clonotype. The CDR3 sequence is CASSPRREANYGYTF. The CDR3, as DNA: TGTGCCAGCAGCCCACGTCGGGAAGCTAACTATGGCTACACCTTC. The chain couples TRBV11-2 to TRBJ1-2; D unresolved. The CDR3 spans 15 residues. V gave up 5 bases and J gave up 0 bases, with 13 bases separating them. In germline, CDR1 is SGHAT, CDR2 FQNNGV.

About this clonotype: The junction and the germline gene differ at one end; a read error may be behind it. V is TRBV10-1 and J is TRBJ2-1; TRBD2 matches 12 bases. From germline, CDR1 is WNHNN and CDR2 SYGVQD (reference sequence). This CDR3 region has 16 residues. CDR3 nucleotide sequence: TGTGCCAGCAGTTACCCGGGGACTAGCGGGTGGAATGAGCAGTTCTTC. Its protein product is CASSYPGTSGWNEQFF.

A few counts support this clonotype. The gene calls are TRBV6-1 and TRBJ1-2; no clear D gene. The length of the CDR3 is 16 residues. The ends were cut back, 9 bases at V and 4 bases at J, with 24 bases in the middle. Per the germline V gene, CDR1 is MNHNS and CDR2 is SASEGT. The CDR3 DNA is TGTGCCAGTCTACCGGGCATCTCAAAGCTTATCTATGGCTACACCTTC. It yields the protein CASLPGISKLIYGYTF.

There are many counts of this clonotype. The chain is built from TRBV7-6 and TRBJ1-4, with D uncertain. V lost 3 bases and J lost 8, with 4 bases in between. The CDR3 contains 11 residues. Germline CDR1 reads SGHVS; CDR2 reads FNYEAQ. CDR3 bases: TGTGCCAGCAGCTTCGAAGAAAAACTGTTTTTT. Amino acids: CASSFEEKLFF.

Worth noting for this clonotype: Mismatch with germline at one junction end may stem from a read error. This rearrangement joins TRBV24-1 to TRBJ1-2; TRBD1 agrees at 12 bases. CDR1 is KGHDR and CDR2 is SFDVKD in the germline V gene. This CDR3 contains 16 residues. CDR3 sequence (DNA): TGTGCCAGCAGTTTTATCGGGGACAGGGGGCTGTATGGCTACACCTTC. The encoded protein is CASSFIGDRGLYGYTF.

The genes are TRBV9 and TRBJ2-2; TRBD1 aligns across 8 bases. After removal of 5 bases from V and 1 base from J, the junction contained 7 bases not matched to a gene. The CDR3 runs to 16 residues. CDR1 and CDR2 (germline): SGDLS, YYNGEE. CDR3 sequence reads: CASRDRDRMNTGELFF. DNA of the CDR3: TGTGCCAGCAGGGACCGGGACAGGATGAACACCGGGGAGCTGTTTTTT.

This clonotype was detected many times. The rearrangement joins TRBV5-1 to TRBJ1-2, with 9 bases that match TRBD1. Germline CDR1 reads SGHRS; CDR2 reads YFSETQ. V shed 4 bases and J 8 bases; nucleotides not matched to a gene: 15. CDR3 length: 16 amino acids. The CDR3 here is CASSLNRGLVQEGYTF. The CDR3 DNA follows: TGCGCCAGCAGCCTTAACAGGGGGCTAGTCCAGGAGGGCTACACCTTC.

The chain carries TRBV11-2 and TRBJ2-3, with 8 nucleotides matching TRBD1. CDR1 is SGHAT, CDR2 FQNNGV, per germline. The CDR3 contains 16 residues. J gave up 7 bases and V 5 bases, and 14 bases lay outside the gene matches. The CDR3 DNA follows: TGTGCCAGCAGCCGGGGGCGACAGGGGAGTGATCATACGCAGTATTTT. Its protein product is CASSRGRQGSDHTQYF.

This clonotype was seen a few times. The genes are TRBV5-8 and TRBJ1-2, with TRBD1 identical over 8 bases. The CDR3 contains 12 residues. CDR1 is SGHTS and CDR2 is YDEGEE in the germline V gene. With V trimmed by 3 bases and J by 8 bases, 3 bases remained unmatched. The CDR3 reads CASSSWTGGYTF. In nucleotides, the CDR3 is TGTGCCAGCAGCTCCTGGACAGGGGGCTACACCTTC.

This clonotype was seen only a few times. V and J are TRBV6-5 and TRBJ1-6, with TRBD1 matching 7 bases. This CDR3 spans 15 amino acids. Germline V lookup: CDR1 MNHEY, CDR2 SVGAGI. V lost 2 bases and J lost 10; bases outside the gene matches: 8. CDR3 nucleotide sequence: TGTGCCAGCAGTTACCGCGACAGGGTGGTCTCACCCCTCCACTTT. This encodes CASSYRDRVVSPLHF.